The source of this T cell receptor (beta chain) is a study of T cell responses to AZD1222 COVID-19 vaccine. General study findings and limits: Scientists sampled the repertoires only once the peak T cell response had passed.

Of note for this clone: Its cognate antigen is unknown. A read error may account for a junction end that differs from germline.

Sequencing was performed with immunoSEQ multiplex PCR; in TCRdb, only in-frame clones are kept and a portion is missing. The data show approximately 150,000 clones, around 93% seen once. CDR1 and CDR2 (germline): SGHDN, FVKESK. This CDR3 contains 16 residues. V is TRBV14 and J is TRBJ2-2; TRBD2 aligns across 7 bases. The sequencing used peripheral blood, collected 28 days after the second AZD1222 dose. The source is an adult who received the AZD1222 COVID-19 vaccine. In nucleotides, the CDR3 is TGTGCCAGCAGTCAAGCGGGACTCGCGAACACCGGGGAGCTGTTTTTT. Translated: CASSQAGLANTGELFF.